The next 7 T cell receptor beta chains were all read from a single sample in a study of blood T cell repertoires in COVID-19. Repertoires were generated with immunoSEQ multiplex PCR, while TCRdb's copy carries only in-frame clones and drops some. The data show a few hundred thousand clones, approximately 87% seen once. Sequenced sample: PBMCs or T cells enriched from blood (not recorded which). The receptor source for this set is a woman between 45 and 60 years old who had recovered from COVID-19.

The chain has TRBV7-9 and TRBJ1-1; 9 nucleotides line up with TRBD1. Germline CDR1 is SEHNR and CDR2 is FQNEAQ (reference sequence). There are 17 residues in the CDR3. V shed 6 bases, J shed 0 bases, and the junction held 11 bases outside the gene matches. As DNA, the CDR3 is TGTGCCAGCAGGGCGCGATACAGGGGGCCCCTGAACACTGAAGCTTTCTTT. It codes for CASRARYRGPLNTEAFF.

The chain employs TRBV18 and TRBJ2-2, with 9 bases aligning to TRBD1. The germline CDR1 and CDR2 sequences are KGHSH and LQKENI. CDR3 length: 15 residues. J was trimmed by 1 base and V by 6 bases; bases with no gene match: 3. CDR3: CASSLGQGNTGELFF. The CDR3 region has the DNA TGTGCCAGCTCCCTGGGACAGGGGAACACCGGGGAGCTGTTTTTT.

The chain couples TRBV5-5 to TRBJ1-5, with TRBD1 as a possible D gene (6 bases). The CDR3 totals 15 residues. V was trimmed by 4 bases and J by 0 bases, leaving 11 bases between them. Germline CDR1 and CDR2: SGHKS and YYEKEE (reference sequence). Written as DNA, the CDR3 is TGTGCCAGCAGCCACGGACAGATTAGCAATCAGCCCCAGCATTTT. This codes for CASSHGQISNQPQHF.

V usage is TRBV7-2 and J usage is TRBJ1-5; 9 bases match TRBD1. The CDR3 sequence is 15 residues long. V shed 3 bases, J shed 4 bases, and the junction held 4 bases outside the gene matches. Germline V gives CDR1 SGHTA, CDR2 FQGNSA. CDR3 bases: TGTGCCAGCAGCTTGTCCGGGACAGGGAATCAGCCCCAGCATTTT. Translation gives CASSLSGTGNQPQHF.

The chain is built from TRBV28 and TRBJ1-5, with D unclear. Germline V gene lookup returns CDR1 MDHEN and CDR2 SYDVKM. Trimming took 7 bases from V and 3 from J, leaving 16 bases between them. This CDR3 region has 15 residues. The DNA of the CDR3 is TGTGCCAGCACCTCGGGAGGCCAGACCAATCAGCCCCAGCATTTT. Its translation: CASTSGGQTNQPQHF.

V usage is TRBV27 and J usage is TRBJ2-2, with TRBD1 matching over 8 bases. CDR1 and CDR2 (germline): MNHEY, SMNVEV (reference sequence). The CDR3 is made up of 17 amino acids. The junction had 15 bases not matched to a gene; V was cut back by 8 bases and J by 4 bases. CDR3 sequence reads: CASGVIRGRLTTGELFF. The CDR3, as DNA: TGTGCCAGCGGAGTTATCAGGGGGCGGTTGACCACCGGGGAGCTGTTTTTT.

This chain uses TRBV27 with TRBJ2-7; 7 nucleotides match TRBD2. Trimming cost V 5 bases and J 4 bases; bases outside gene matches: 26. The V gene's germline CDR1 is MNHEY and CDR2 SMNVEV (reference sequence). The CDR3 sequence is 20 residues long. The CDR3 DNA reads as TGTGCCAGCAGTCTCCGACTAGTAGGCTTTGGAGTAGGGGAGGGGTACGAGCAGTACTTC. Translating gives CASSLRLVGFGVGEGYEQYF.